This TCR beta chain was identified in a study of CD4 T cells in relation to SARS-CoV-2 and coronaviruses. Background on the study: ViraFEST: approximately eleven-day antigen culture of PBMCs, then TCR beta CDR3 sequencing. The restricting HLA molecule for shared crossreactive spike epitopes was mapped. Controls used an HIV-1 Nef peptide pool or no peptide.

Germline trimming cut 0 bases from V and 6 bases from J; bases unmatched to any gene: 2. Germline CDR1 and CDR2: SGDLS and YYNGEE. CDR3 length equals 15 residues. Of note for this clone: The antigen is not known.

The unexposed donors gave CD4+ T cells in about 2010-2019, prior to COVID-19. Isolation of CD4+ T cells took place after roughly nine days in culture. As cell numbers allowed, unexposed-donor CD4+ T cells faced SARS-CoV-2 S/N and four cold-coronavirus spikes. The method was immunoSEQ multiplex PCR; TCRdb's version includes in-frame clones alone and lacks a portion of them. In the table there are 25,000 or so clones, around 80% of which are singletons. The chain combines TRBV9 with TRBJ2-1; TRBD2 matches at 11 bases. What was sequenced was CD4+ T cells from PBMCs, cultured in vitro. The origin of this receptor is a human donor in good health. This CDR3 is CASSVGLAGTNEQFF. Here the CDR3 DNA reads TGTGCCAGCAGCGTAGGACTAGCGGGGACCAATGAGCAGTTCTTC.